Described below is a single T cell receptor beta chain sequence and its context. Its cognate antigen has yet to be identified. Base qualities are not provided; no much larger clone lies one nucleotide away. The sample comes from a study of blood T cell repertoires in COVID-19 (TCRdb year 2020). As for the study more broadly: The collaborator samples originated in the United States, Italy and Spain and spanned the acute and convalescent phases of COVID-19. The material from the prospective study consisted of cDNA or gDNA derived from T cells, B-cell-depleted T cells, or PBMCs. The dataset comprised deeply sampled blood TCRbeta repertoires from subjects exposed to, actively infected with, or recovered from COVID-19. The repertoires were released in a freely available public database meant as a resource for research on the immune response to SARS-CoV-2. Samples came from the ongoing ImmuneRACE study (first 160 participants) plus 1,254 subjects from 6 global collaborators. The sample metadata nearly always contained a de-identified subject ID, COVID-19 status, age in years and sex. Where available, HLA class I and class II types were taken from metadata supplied by the sample provider and were not determined by assay-based typing. Points the paper makes about the study in general: The amount of clinical and demographic metadata varied by source and participant and was provided uncurated.

The germline V and J ends show losses of 5 bases and 4 bases respectively, and no gene match explains 5 bases of the junction. The CDR3 covers 15 residues, taking in both the cysteine and the phenylalanine. Here the CDR3 DNA is all that survives: 45 bases in frame from base 1. CDR1 is given as LGHNT and CDR2 as FRNRAP, both from the germline V gene. The collaborating institutions used their own protocols to collect whole blood in K2EDTA tubes. For TCRbeta analysis, collaborator samples were shipped as frozen whole blood, as isolated PBMCs, or as DNA extracted from either sample type. The immunoSEQ Assay, a bias-controlled multiplex PCR, was used to amplify TCRbeta CDR3 regions from genomic DNA. The study's processing was this. The number of nucleated cells in each sample was estimated by amplification of reference gene primers within the assay. Sequence reads were collapsed and filtered to measure the absolute abundance of every unique TCRbeta CDR3 rearrangement. For each sample, productive Simpson clonality was calculated by taking the square root of Simpson's diversity index across productive rearrangements. The immuneACCESS repertoire file appears here via TCRdb, limited to in-frame rearrangements. These files lack a portion of the clones; in checked studies, under half of the deficit traces to unresolved V genes, and the cause of the others is not known. The DNA was the basis for D and trimming; V, J and clone size are from that table. The sample records 95,000 to 110,000 clones, more than 70% of which are singletons. The ten largest account for about 4% of the sample.

The specimen sequenced was peripheral blood. The chain couples TRBV12-5 to TRBJ2-5, with 12 bases matching TRBD2. The TCR sequence derives from a woman aged 55-70 years with acute or convalescent COVID-19. In nucleotides, the sequence is TGTGCTAGTGGTCCAGAGGGACTAGCGGGAGAGACCCAGTACTTC. Its protein product is CASGPEGLAGETQYF. The reference TRBV12-5 and TRBJ2-5 proteins fill in what lies around the CDR3, so the full variable domain reads DARVTQTPRHKVTEMGQEVTMRCQPILGHNTVFWYRQTMMQGLELLAYFRNRAPLDDSGMPKDRFSAEMPDATLATLKIQPSEPRDSAVYFCASGPEGLAGETQYFGPGTRLLVL.